The clone carrying this TCR beta chain was picked up a small number of times. What it binds is unknown. These data belong to a study of vaccination and CD4 T cells after COVID-19. Study summary: Stimuli were overlapping spike peptide pools of SARS-CoV-2 and three common cold coronaviruses (HCoV-NL63, HCoV-OC43, HCoV-229E).

Treatment in this sample: approximately 9-day PBMC culture with coronavirus spike peptide pools or control peptides (ViraFEST assay). This CDR3 spans 13 amino acids. The V gene lost 7 bases and the J gene lost 3 bases, with 12 bases spanning the gap. Germline V gene data show CDR1 as MNHNS and CDR2 as SASEGT. Sequenced with the Oncomine TCR Beta short-read assay was DNA taken from cultured CD4+ T cells. MiXCR was run by TCRdb on the PCR reads, yielding one entry per CDR3 protein. The sample consists of tens of thousands of distinct CDR3 sequences, around half of them appearing once. This chain joins TRBV6-1 and TRBJ1-1, with D unclear. Material: CD4+ T cells from blood, cultured in vitro. The clonotype was recovered from a human donor who had recovered from COVID-19. For the CDR3, the DNA is TGTGCCAGCACCTACTGGGCGGACACTGAAGCTTTCTTT. This translates into CASTYWADTEAFF.